The next 17 T cell receptor beta chains were all read from a single sample in a study of human thymus T cells. Using immunoSEQ multiplex PCR, the repertoire was profiled, and TCRdb retains in-frame clones only, with some absent. The sample carries 46,000 or so clones, roughly 94% recorded once. The sample comprised blood. Source of these receptors: a girl in the first two years of life with a congenital heart defect but otherwise immunologically healthy.

This chain joins TRBV28 and TRBJ2-1, with D uncertain. V was cut by 7 bases and J by 7 bases, with 14 bases left in between. There are 13 residues in the CDR3. In germline, CDR1 is MDHEN, CDR2 SYDVKM. In nucleotides, the CDR3 is TGTGCCAGCAACTTAGCAGACGGGAATGAGCAGTTCTTC. This translates into CASNLADGNEQFF.

This chain links TRBV15 with TRBJ2-2; no firm D call. This CDR3 has 15 residues. The germline V and J ends were trimmed by 0 bases and 3 bases, with 8 bases remaining between them. CDR1 LNHNV and CDR2 YYDKDF come from the germline V gene (reference sequence). The CDR3 loop is CATSRDVADTGELFF. As DNA, the CDR3 is TGTGCCACCAGCAGAGATGTGGCTGACACCGGGGAGCTGTTTTTT.

The CDR3 DNA sequence: TGTGCCAGCAGCTTAACACTAGCGGGAGAGACCCAGTACTTC. Protein: CASSLTLAGETQYF. The gene calls are TRBV11-2 and TRBJ2-5, with TRBD2 identical over 9 bases. The CDR3 runs 14 residues. Germline CDR1 is SGHAT and CDR2 is FQNNGV. V gave up 2 bases and J gave up 4 bases; unmatched junction bases: 2.

The chain combines TRBV4-1 with TRBJ1-1; no firm D call. V lost 5 bases to trimming and J lost 3 bases, with 16 bases between them. The germline V gene encodes CDR1 MGHRA and CDR2 YSYEKL. The CDR3 has 15 residues. CDR3 protein: CASSTDGLYDTEAFF. In DNA form, the CDR3 reads TGCGCCAGCAGCACGGACGGGCTGTATGACACTGAAGCTTTCTTT.

The CDR3 sequence: CASSLGAFQGKNIQYF. The CDR3 coding sequence is TGCGCCAGCAGCTTGGGGGCATTCCAAGGCAAAAACATTCAGTACTTC. The chain carries TRBV5-1 and TRBJ2-4; no firm D call. This CDR3 has 16 amino acids. The germline CDR1 and CDR2 sequences are SGHRS and YFSETQ. V gave up 0 bases and J gave up 3 bases, with 13 bases separating them.

The chain joins TRBV28 to TRBJ1-1; tentative D call: TRBD1 (6 bases). Germline lookup yields CDR1 MDHEN and CDR2 SYDVKM. V gave up 4 bases and J gave up 6 bases, with 12 bases separating them. The CDR3 loop spans 13 amino acids. The CDR3 protein is CASSSQGTPEAFF. DNA of the CDR3: TGTGCCAGCAGTTCACAGGGAACCCCTGAAGCTTTCTTT.

The chain employs TRBV11-2 and TRBJ2-4; D is undetermined. In germline, CDR1 is SGHAT, CDR2 FQNNGV. CDR3 length: 13 residues. The V end lost 2 bases, the J end lost 4 bases, and 6 bases lay between the germline ends. CDR3 residues: CASSLNTKNIQYF. In DNA, the CDR3 is TGTGCCAGCAGCTTAAACACAAAAAACATTCAGTACTTC.

The V call is TRBV4-1, the J call TRBJ1-2, with TRBD1 matching 10 bases. The CDR3 has 15 amino acids. The V gene's germline CDR1 is MGHRA and CDR2 YSYEKL. V lost 0 bases and J lost 8; bases outside the gene matches: 6. The CDR3 loop reads CASSQDRDRGGGYTF. CDR3 DNA: TGCGCCAGCAGCCAAGACCGGGACAGGGGTGGAGGCTACACCTTC.

V usage is TRBV27 and J usage is TRBJ2-2, with D unresolved. Between the trimmed V and J ends, which lost 1 base and 6 bases, there was a span of 6 bases. This CDR3 is built from 13 residues. Germline CDR1 and CDR2: MNHEY and SMNVEV (reference sequence). The CDR3 region has the DNA TGTGCCAGCAGTTTATGGGGATCCGGGGAGCTGTTTTTT. Amino acids: CASSLWGSGELFF.

The genes are TRBV15 and TRBJ2-7; TRBD2 aligns across 13 bases. Germline-derived CDR1 and CDR2 are LNHNV and YYDKDF (reference sequence). V shed 5 bases and J 12 bases; nucleotides not matched to a gene: 7. The length of the CDR3 is 13 residues. CDR3 amino acids: CATSGGLAGNPYF. The DNA of the CDR3 is TGTGCCACCAGCGGGGGACTAGCGGGAAATCCGTACTTC. The full variable domain, rest sourced from reference TRBV15 and TRBJ2-7, is DAMVIQNPRYQVTQFGKPVTLSCSQTLNHNVMYWYQQKSSQAPKLLFHYYDKDFNNEADTPDNFQSRRPNTSFCFLDIRSPGLGDTAMYLCATSGGLAGNPYFGPGTRLTVT.

The chain employs TRBV5-1 and TRBJ2-7; 10 nucleotides align to TRBD2. There are 14 residues in the CDR3. Germline loops: CDR1 SGHRS, CDR2 YFSETQ. After removal of 0 bases from V and 3 bases from J, the junction contained 0 bases not matched to a gene. This CDR3 reads CASSLGTSGYEQYF. The CDR3 bases are TGCGCCAGCAGCTTGGGGACTAGCGGCTACGAGCAGTACTTC.

V gene TRBV28 combines with J gene TRBJ2-2; 11 bases align to TRBD2. The CDR3 is made up of 15 amino acids. V lost 6 bases to trimming and J lost 5 bases; unmatched junction nucleotides: 5. CDR1 and CDR2 (germline): MDHEN, SYDVKM. As DNA, the CDR3 is TGTGCCAGCAGCCGACTAGCGGGACCAACCGGGGAGCTGTTTTTT. Its protein is CASSRLAGPTGELFF. Combining the CDR3 with reference TRBV28 and TRBJ2-2 gives the whole variable domain DVKVTQSSRYLVKRTGEKVFLECVQDMDHENMFWYRQDPGLGLRLIYFSYDVKMKEKGDIPEGYSVSREKKERFSLILESASTNQTSMYLCASSRLAGPTGELFFGEGSRLTVL.

This chain uses TRBV19 with TRBJ2-4; 14 bases match TRBD2. The V segment lost 5 bases and the J segment 8 bases; nucleotides outside the gene matches: 8. The CDR3 runs to 16 residues. Germline values: CDR1 LNHDA, CDR2 SQIVND (reference sequence). Here the CDR3 DNA reads TGTGCCAGTAGTGCACTAGGGACTAGCGGGAGACACATTCAGTACTTC. This codes for CASSALGTSGRHIQYF.

The chain carries TRBV28 and TRBJ2-7, with a tentative D call TRBD2 (6 bases). This CDR3 comprises 13 residues. V gave up 7 bases and J gave up 3 bases, with 13 bases separating them. Germline loops: CDR1 MDHEN, CDR2 SYDVKM. CDR3 protein: CASKKRAVYEQYF. Written as DNA, the CDR3 is TGTGCCAGCAAAAAGCGGGCGGTCTACGAGCAGTACTTC.

The chain is built from TRBV21-1 and TRBJ1-5; the D call of TRBD1 is as the table states it, not checked on the DNA. TRBV21-1 is recorded as a pseudogene. CDR3 size: 14 residues. The CDR3 loop is CASSKVLQGLPQHF. CDR3 coding DNA: TGTGCCAGCAGCAAAGTCTTACAGGGGTTGCCCCAGCATTTT.

The CDR3 DNA is TGTGCCAGTAGTATAGGAGGAGGGGGGCCTACGTGGGCCCAGCATTTT. Amino acids: CASSIGGGGPTWAQHF. V and J are TRBV19 and TRBJ1-5; D perhaps matches TRBD1 (6 bases). V lost 1 base, J lost 11 bases, and 21 bases lay in between. Per germline, CDR1 LNHDA and CDR2 SQIVND (reference sequence). The CDR3 is made up of 16 amino acids.

This chain joins TRBV5-1 and TRBJ2-7, with TRBD2 matching 13 bases. The germline CDR1 and CDR2 sequences are SGHRS and YFSETQ. There are 18 residues in the CDR3. V trimming: 0 bases; J trimming: 3 bases; junction bases outside the gene matches: 9. The CDR3 nucleotides read TGCGCCAGCAGCTTGGGACTAGCGGGAGGCTCCACCCTCTACGAGCAGTACTTC. It yields the protein CASSLGLAGGSTLYEQYF.